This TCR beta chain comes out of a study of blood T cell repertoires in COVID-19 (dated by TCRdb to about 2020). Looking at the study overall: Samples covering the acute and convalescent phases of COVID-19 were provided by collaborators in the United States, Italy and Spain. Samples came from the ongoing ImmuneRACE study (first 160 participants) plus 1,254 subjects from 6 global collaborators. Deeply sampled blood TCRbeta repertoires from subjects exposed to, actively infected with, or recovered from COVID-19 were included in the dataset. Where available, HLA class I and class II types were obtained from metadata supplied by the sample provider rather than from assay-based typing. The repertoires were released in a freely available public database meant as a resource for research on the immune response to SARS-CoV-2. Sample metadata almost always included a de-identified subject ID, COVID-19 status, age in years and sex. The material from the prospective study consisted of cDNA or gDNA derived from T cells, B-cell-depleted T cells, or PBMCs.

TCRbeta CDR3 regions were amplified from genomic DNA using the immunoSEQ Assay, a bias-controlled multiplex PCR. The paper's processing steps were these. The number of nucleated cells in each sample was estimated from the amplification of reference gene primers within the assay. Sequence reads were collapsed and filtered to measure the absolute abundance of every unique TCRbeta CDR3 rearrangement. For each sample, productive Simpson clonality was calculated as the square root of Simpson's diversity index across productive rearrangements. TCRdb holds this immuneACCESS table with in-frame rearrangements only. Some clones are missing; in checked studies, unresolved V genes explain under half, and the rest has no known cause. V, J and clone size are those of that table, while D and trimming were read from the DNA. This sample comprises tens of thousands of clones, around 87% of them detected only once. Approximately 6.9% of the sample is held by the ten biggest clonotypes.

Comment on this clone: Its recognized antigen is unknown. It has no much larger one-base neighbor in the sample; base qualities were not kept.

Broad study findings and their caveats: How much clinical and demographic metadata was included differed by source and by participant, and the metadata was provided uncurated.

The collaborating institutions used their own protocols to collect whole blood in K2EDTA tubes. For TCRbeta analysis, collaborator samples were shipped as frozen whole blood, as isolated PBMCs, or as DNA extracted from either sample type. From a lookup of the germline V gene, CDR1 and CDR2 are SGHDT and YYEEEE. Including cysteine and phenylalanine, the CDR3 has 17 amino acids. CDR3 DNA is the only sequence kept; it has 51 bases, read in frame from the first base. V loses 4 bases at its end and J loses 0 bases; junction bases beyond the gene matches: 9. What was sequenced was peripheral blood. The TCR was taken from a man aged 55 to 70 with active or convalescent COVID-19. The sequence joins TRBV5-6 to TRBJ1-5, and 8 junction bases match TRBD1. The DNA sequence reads TGTGCCAGCAGCCTCCGGGACAGGAAGAATAGCAATCAGCCCCAGCATTTT. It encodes CASSLRDRKNSNQPQHF.